Sequencing of this T cell receptor beta chain was carried out in a study of T cells after yellow fever vaccination. From germline, CDR1 is SGHRS and CDR2 YFSETQ. Deletions cut 2 bases from V and 3 bases from J, with 11 bases between. This CDR3 is 15 amino acids long. This clonotype was found a few times. TCRdb re-called the 5' RACE reads with MiXCR, one entry per CDR3 protein. Found here are under 400,000 distinct CDR3 sequences, roughly 10% of them singletons; the top ten hold around 18%. The specimen comprised PBMCs, sampled on the day of the first yellow fever vaccination. The chain links TRBV5-1 to TRBJ2-2; D could derive from TRBD1 or TRBD2 (5 bases each). This TCR was sampled from a man between 18 and 29 years old who received the YFV17D yellow fever vaccine. The CDR3 spells CASSLSGADTGELFF. DNA of the CDR3: TGCGCCAGCAGCTTATCCGGGGCCGACACCGGGGAGCTGTTTTTT.